A selection of T cell receptor beta chains follows, all from one sample in a study of beta chain features in type 1 diabetes. Using immunoSEQ multiplex PCR, the repertoire was profiled, and TCRdb retains in-frame clones only, with some absent. The sample consists of about 400,000 clones, roughly 12% of them appearing once. Sequencing was performed on naive CD4+ T cells from blood. These receptors all stem from a man between 18 and 29 years old in good health. Each CDR3 is given with its conserved first and last residue. D genes are given only for firm matches. The size entry is marked missing in some rows and otherwise reads once, few, many or a size class.

j_call v_call clone_size d_call cdr3_nt cdr3_aa
TRBJ2-2 TRBV7-9 . TRBD1 TGTGCCAGCAGTTGGACAGGGCTGAACACCGGGGAGCTGTTTTTT CASSWTGLNTGELFF
TRBJ1-3 TRBV30 few . TGTGCCTGGAGTGTCTCAGGCGGAAACACCATATATTTT CAWSVSGGNTIYF
TRBJ2-7 TRBV6-5 . . TGTGCCACCATTCTAGCCTACGAGCAGTACTTC CATILAYEQYF
TRBJ1-1 TRBV29-1 . . TGCAGCGTTGACAGTTCTCCGAACACTGAAGCTTTCTTT CSVDSSPNTEAFF
TRBJ1-4 TRBV6-4 few . TGTGCCAGCAGGGCAGAGGACATTCCTAATGAAAAACTGTTTTTT CASRAEDIPNEKLFF
TRBJ2-3 TRBV6-4 . . TGTGCCAGCAGTATCGGGAGTGGAACAGATACGCAGTATTTT CASSIGSGTDTQYF
TRBJ2-7 TRBV7-2 few . TGTGCCAGCAGCTTTATGCTGCAGGGGACCGACGAGCAGTACTTC CASSFMLQGTDEQYF
TRBJ2-1 TRBV18 few TRBD2 TGTGCCAGCTCAACCGGGACTAGCTCCTACAATGAGCAGTTCTTC CASSTGTSSYNEQFF
TRBJ2-7 TRBV7-2 . . TGTGCCAGCAGCCCCGCAGGCAGTAGCTCCTACGAGCAGTACTTC CASSPAGSSSYEQYF
TRBJ1-5 TRBV5-4 . . TGTGCCAGCAGCTTGACAGGGTATAATCAGCCCCAGCATTTT CASSLTGYNQPQHF
TRBJ1-2 TRBV9 . TRBD1 TGTGCCAGCAGCGTAGCCCCCGGGACAGGGGCCTATGGCTACACCTTC CASSVAPGTGAYGYTF
TRBJ2-2 TRBV28 . TRBD2 TGTGCCAGCAGTCAAGCGGGGGGGCGTAGTAGGGCCGGGGAGCTGTTTTTT CASSQAGGRSRAGELFF
TRBJ2-7 TRBV9 . . TGTGCCAGCAGCGTAGCGGCGGGAACGTCCTACGAGCAGTACTTC CASSVAAGTSYEQYF
TRBJ2-7 TRBV28 . . TGTGCCAGCAGTTTATCAGGGGCAGTTTACGAGCAGTACTTC CASSLSGAVYEQYF
TRBJ2-2 TRBV9 few TRBD1 TGTGCCAGCAGCGTGGGTCCACAGGGGCTGGACACCGGGGAGCTGTTTTTT CASSVGPQGLDTGELFF
TRBJ2-7 TRBV29-1 . . TGCAGCGTTGGTGTCAGTACCTACGAGCAGTACTTC CSVGVSTYEQYF
TRBJ2-5 TRBV7-3 . . TGTGCCAGCAGCTTAATATCTAGCGCAGGGGGCCAAGAGACCCAGTACTTC CASSLISSAGGQETQYF
TRBJ2-2 TRBV6-5 few . TGTGCCAGCAGGACGGGATGGGGGGGCGACGGGGAGCTGTTTTTT CASRTGWGGDGELFF
TRBJ1-2 TRBV9 . TRBD1 TGTGCCAGCAGCGTAGAAGCATGGGGGACAGGGGGCAGGAGCTACACCTTC CASSVEAWGTGGRSYTF
TRBJ1-1 TRBV7-3 . TRBD1 TGTGCCAGCAGATTTACAGGGGGCACTGAAGCTTTCTTT CASRFTGGTEAFF
TRBJ2-4 TRBV6-5 . TRBD2 TGTGCCAGCAGCCGGGATCTAGCGGGCAAAAACATTCAGTACTTC CASSRDLAGKNIQYF
TRBJ2-1 TRBV29-1 few . TGCAGCGTTGAAGGGGGCCGTTACTACAATGAGCAGTTCTTC CSVEGGRYYNEQFF
TRBJ1-2 TRBV5-4 few . TGTGCCAGCAGCGCCCACTCCGGGACTAACTATGGCTACACCTTC CASSAHSGTNYGYTF
TRBJ2-1 TRBV6-5 . TRBD2 TGTGCCAGCAGCCCCGAGCGGGGGCGTTACAATGAGCAGTTCTTC CASSPERGRYNEQFF
TRBJ2-3 TRBV7-6 few . TGTGCCAGCAGCTTAGATTCAGGGAGCACAGATACGCAGTATTTT CASSLDSGSTDTQYF
TRBJ1-1 TRBV9 few . TGTGCCAGCAGCGTAACGGACAGGAACACTGAAGCTTTCTTT CASSVTDRNTEAFF
TRBJ2-7 TRBV7-9 . . TGTGCCAGCAGCCCGCGGGACGGCACCTACGAGCAGTACTTC CASSPRDGTYEQYF
TRBJ2-7 TRBV10-3 few TRBD1 TGTGCCATCAGATCGGACAGGAGGTCCTACGAGCAGTACTTC CAIRSDRRSYEQYF
TRBJ2-4 TRBV4-3 . . TGCGCCAGCAGCCGAACACAGGGCTTCAACATTCAGTACTTC CASSRTQGFNIQYF